What follows describes a single TCR beta chain. As yet, its antigen is unknown. PCR involved 60 Vbeta and 13 Jbeta primers. Generated by immunoSEQ multiplex PCR, the TCRdb table keeps only in-frame clones and is missing some. The table lists roughly 200,000 clones, roughly four fifths of them singletons. These data come from a study of cytomegalovirus exposure and HLA in healthy donors. Study-level results: More than 150 TCR beta chains were listed as cytomegalovirus-associated. Highly shared variants forming one cluster were likely a sequencing artifact.

Per the germline V gene, CDR1 is SEHNR and CDR2 is FQNEAQ (reference sequence). The ends were cut back, 1 base at V and 5 bases at J, with 11 bases in the middle. The CDR3 runs 14 residues. Sequenced material: PBMCs. This chain uses TRBV7-9 with TRBJ2-5; maybe TRBD2 (5 bases). The source is a man aged 30 to 39 in good health and CMV-seronegative. The CDR3 loop reads CASSLGPGWETQYF. The CDR3 nucleotides read TGTGCCAGCAGCTTAGGTCCGGGGTGGGAGACCCAGTACTTC.